The clone carrying this T cell receptor beta chain was seen at least ten times. The antigen remains unidentified. Stated time point: patch test 1, 2 weeks after DPC sensitization. Stated treatment: therapeutic diphenylcyclopropenone sensitization with weekly scalp DPC. Researchers extracted total RNA from unfractionated whole blood. Via MiXCR, TCRdb re-called the RACE reads, giving one row per CDR3 protein. The sample lists just under 350,000 distinct CDR3 sequences, around 7% occurring once. This entry is derived from a study of human T cells and chemical hapten exposure. On the study more broadly: Weekly scalp doses of diphenylcyclopropenone were given to patients during the approximately 26-week study. Study-level points and caveats: TCRs exceeding 1 in 1000 frequency stayed unchanged with DPC sensitization.

Germline CDR1 and CDR2: MNHNS and SASEGT. V was clipped by 7 bases and J by 4 bases, with 11 bases between them. The CDR3 extends over 12 amino acids. This TCR derives from a woman under 30 with alopecia areata. Some clones in this sample may be carry-over from other donors' samples. Material: whole blood, obtained in connection with sensitization to the hapten diphenylcyclopropenone (DPC). The gene calls are TRBV6-1 and TRBJ2-7; D gene uncertain. The CDR3 DNA is TGTGCCAGCACCCCGCGGCGGTACGAGCAGTACTTC. It yields the protein CASTPRRYEQYF.